The clone carrying this TCR beta chain was seen a handful of times. What it recognizes is unknown. TCRdb called the reads again in MiXCR, with one record for every CDR3 protein. The sample has about 58,000 distinct CDR3 sequences; about a fifth are singletons. This sample stems from a study of T cell repertoires in cytomegalovirus infection. Overall study context: CMV epitopes in the study were HLA-C-restricted (recently identified) and HLA-B-restricted (well studied). Public TCR beta signature analysis indicated the presence of both CMV infection and matching HLA type.

The study, taken as a whole, reports: Ex vivo, HLA-C-restricted CMV-specific TCR beta clonotypes prevailed over the rest of the response.

Sample: CD8+ T cells from cultured PBMCs, taken from culture after CMV antigen stimulation. This TCR was recovered from a human donor in good health (CMV status not recorded). Some clones in this sample may be carry-over from other donors' samples.

Here the CDR3 DNA reads TGTGCCAGCAGCCCCAATGGGGTCAGGTTACGGCAAGAGACCCAGTACTTC. Translating gives CASSPNGVRLRQETQYF. J is TRBJ2-5 and V is TRBV7-6; D not certain. CDR1 and CDR2 (germline): SGHVS, FNYEAQ. This CDR3 region has 17 residues. V shed 5 bases and J shed 2 bases, with 21 bases lying between them.